The 3 T cell receptor beta chains below all came from one sample that was sequenced in a study of metastatic and nonmetastatic thyroid tumors. TCRdb recomputed clones from the PCR reads via MiXCR. The sample includes 75,000 to 95,000 clones, 10% to 15% of them seen just once. Nobody among the patients had been given any treatment before thyroid surgery. The sequencing input was blood. The receptors shown here come from a female donor with papillary thyroid cancer or a benign thyroid nodule (not recorded which). Some clones in this sample may be carry-over from other donors' samples.

With respect to this clone: This may be a read error, as it is one base from a much larger clone. CDR3 residues: CASSHKGPLTDTQYF. The CDR3 DNA sequence: TGTGCCAGCAGCCATAAGGGCCCCCTTACGGATACGCAGTATTTT. The chain uses TRBV6-1 and TRBJ2-3, with D uncertain. The CDR3 consists of 15 residues. Germline V lookup: CDR1 MNHNS, CDR2 SASEGT. Between the trimmed V and J ends, which lost 6 bases and 6 bases, there was a span of 19 bases.

This clone was seen more than once but under ten times. The rearrangement links TRBV19 to TRBJ1-2; D uncertain. Trimming took 0 bases from V and 2 from J, leaving 7 bases between them. The CDR3 extends over 14 amino acids. Germline V CDR1 and CDR2: LNHDA, SQIVND (reference sequence). CDR3 residues: CASSIDRGNYGYTF. CDR3 nucleotide sequence: TGTGCCAGTAGTATAGACAGAGGAAACTATGGCTACACCTTC.

This clone was picked up many times. The CDR3 region is CAIRGQFDSGANVLTF. In DNA form, the CDR3 reads TGTGCCATCAGGGGACAGTTCGACTCTGGGGCCAACGTCCTGACTTTC. The chain uses TRBV10-3 and TRBJ2-6; 7 bases are shared with TRBD1. CDR3 length: 16 amino acids. The germline CDR1 and CDR2 sequences are ENHRY and SYGVKD. V lost 6 bases and J lost 0; bases outside the gene matches: 5.